The sequence of this T cell receptor (beta chain) was determined in a study of T cell changes during pregnancy in multiple sclerosis. The length of the CDR3 is 12 residues. V was cut by 4 bases and J by 4 bases, with 8 bases left in between. Germline loops: CDR1 GTSNPN, CDR2 SVGIG (reference sequence). The protocol was immunoSEQ multiplex PCR, while the TCRdb copy is restricted to in-frame clones and leaves out a portion. The sample lists around 65,000 clones, about nine tenths seen once, with roughly 2.7% in the top ten. This TCR was sampled from a female donor in good health, enrolled as a control in a pregnancy study. The rearrangement uses TRBV30 and TRBJ1-3, with D maybe TRBD1 (5 bases). The material was peripheral blood, obtained in the second trimester of pregnancy. CDR3 sequence reads: CAWTGRGNTIYF. The CDR3, as DNA: TGTGCCTGGACAGGGCGCGGAAACACCATATATTTT.